The following is a T cell receptor beta chain sequence with its context. The antigen remains undetermined. This sample is drawn from a study of OX40 agonist ivuxolimab in advanced cancers. Notes on the study in general: There was clonal expansion of CD4+ and CD8+ blood T cells by week 6 at 0.1 to 3.0 mg/kg.

Germline V gene data show CDR1 as MNHEY and CDR2 as SMNVEV (reference sequence). With V trimmed by 7 bases and J by 3 bases, 6 bases remained unmatched. The CDR3 sequence is 15 residues long. The table came from immunoSEQ multiplex PCR; TCRdb's copy has only in-frame clones and leaves some out. The table includes tens of thousands of clones, about 83% detected once. The sample in question was CD4+ or CD8+ T cells sorted from blood, obtained in a trial of the OX40 agonist ivuxolimab. The TCR comes from an adult with an advanced solid tumor such as melanoma, head and neck, liver or kidney cancer. The V call is TRBV27, the J call TRBJ2-7, with TRBD2 matching over 13 bases. The CDR3 coding sequence is TGTGCCAGCAAAAGACTAGCGGGGGGAGGCTACGAGCAGTACTTC. Translation: CASKRLAGGGYEQYF.